This T cell receptor beta chain comes out of a study of fetal regulatory T cell absence and autoimmunity. The repertoire was sequenced with immunoSEQ multiplex PCR; TCRdb's copy has only in-frame clones and lacks some. The data hold about 95,000 clones, with around 72% observed a single time. Trimming took 4 bases from V and 6 from J, leaving 12 bases between them. The CDR3 consists of 13 residues. Germline-derived CDR1 and CDR2 are ENHRY and SYGVKD. Material for sequencing was pancreas tissue. The clonotype originates from a male donor with IPEX syndrome. The V call is TRBV10-3, the J call TRBJ2-5; D possibly corresponds to TRBD1 (5 bases). The CDR3 is CAISGRVSQTQYF. The CDR3 nucleotides read TGTGCCATCAGTGGCAGGGTCAGTCAGACCCAGTACTTC.